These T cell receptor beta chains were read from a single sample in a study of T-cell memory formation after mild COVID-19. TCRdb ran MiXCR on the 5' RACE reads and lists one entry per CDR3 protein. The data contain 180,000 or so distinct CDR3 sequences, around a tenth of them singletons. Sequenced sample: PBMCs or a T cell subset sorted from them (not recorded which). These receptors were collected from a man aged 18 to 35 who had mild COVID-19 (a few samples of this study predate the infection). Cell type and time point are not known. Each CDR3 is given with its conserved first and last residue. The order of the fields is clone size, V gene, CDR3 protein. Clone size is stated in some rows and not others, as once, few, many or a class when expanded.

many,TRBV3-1,CASSQPGPSNEQFF
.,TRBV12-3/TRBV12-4,CASRPLAGGLYGTDTQYF
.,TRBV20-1,CSALLLTRGAYEQYF
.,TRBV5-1,CASSFEGAQLSYF
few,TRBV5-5,CASSRRAREDTGELFF
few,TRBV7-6,CASSPVSDTQYF
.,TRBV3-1,CASSQDKASGGNEQFF
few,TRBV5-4,CASSLEGWRTEAFF
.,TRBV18,CASRGTSNTEAFF
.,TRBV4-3,CASSRTTGGGTDTQYF
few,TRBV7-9,CASSLLGSTGELFF
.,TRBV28,CASSFQLRGTQYF
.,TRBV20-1,CSASRTLGQGNRAFF
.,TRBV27,CASSYRGLSGQPQHF
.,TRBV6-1,CASMGLANYGYTF
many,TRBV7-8,CASSLGLAGGDTQYF
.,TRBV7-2,CASSFDRGLTEAFF
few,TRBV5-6,CASSSFGGFYNEQFF
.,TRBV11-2,CASSLGSIGTGASGNTIYF
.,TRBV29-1,CSVDVRGAIFHEQYF
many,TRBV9,CASSVEQETQYF
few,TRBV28,CASSFRGLSLTDTQYF
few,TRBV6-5,CASRRAGGLHGGTQYF
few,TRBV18,CASSPPLGAPSYNEQFF
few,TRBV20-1,CSAPGLGADTQYF
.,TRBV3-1,CASSQDRAGQFF
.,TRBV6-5,CASSYSGWNGETQYF